The 16 T cell receptor beta chains reported below all come from one sample, sequenced in a study of blood T cell repertoires in COVID-19. The table came from immunoSEQ multiplex PCR; TCRdb's copy has only in-frame clones and leaves some out. The table lists 450,000 or so clones, 85% to 90% of them singletons, with over 0.7% in the top ten. Sequencing used peripheral blood. The receptors come from a man between 18 and 35 years old with COVID-19, enrolled during active disease.

This rearrangement joins TRBV18 to TRBJ2-7; the D gene is possibly TRBD1 (6 bases). The V end lost 3 bases, the J end lost 0 bases, and 12 bases lay between the germline ends. The CDR3 extends over 15 amino acids. The germline V gene encodes CDR1 KGHSH and CDR2 LQKENI. The CDR3 loop is CASSPPTGSSYEQYF. The CDR3 DNA sequence: TGTGCCAGCTCACCGCCCACAGGGAGCTCCTACGAGCAGTACTTC.

The chain joins TRBV18 to TRBJ2-7; 15 bases are a match to TRBD2. There are 17 residues in the CDR3. With 2 bases clipped from V and 6 bases from J, the junction kept 8 bases outside the gene matches. The germline V gene encodes CDR1 KGHSH and CDR2 LQKENI. CDR3: CASSPGLAGGPSVEQYF. The CDR3 DNA is TGTGCCAGCTCACCAGGACTAGCGGGAGGGCCTAGTGTCGAGCAGTACTTC.

The J gene is TRBJ2-7, the V gene TRBV12-3 or TRBV12-4, with 8 positions matching TRBD1. The CDR3 loop spans 13 amino acids. V lost 6 bases, J lost 4 bases, and 5 bases stayed unmatched. CDR3 bases: TGTGCCAGCAGGGGACAGGACTTGTACGAGCAGTACTTC. It yields the protein CASRGQDLYEQYF.

The genes are TRBV21-1 and TRBJ1-1. TRBV21-1 counts as a pseudogene. The CDR3 consists of 13 residues. CDR3 sequence (DNA): TGTGCCAGCAGCAAAGATGCGGGCACTGAAGCTTTCTTT. Translation: CASSKDAGTEAFF.

The chain links TRBV13 to TRBJ2-7, with TRBD2 as a possible D gene (7 bases). CDR1 is PRHDT and CDR2 is FYEKMQ in the germline V gene (reference sequence). V was trimmed by 1 base and J by 8 bases, leaving 18 bases between them. This CDR3 is 15 amino acids long. The CDR3 is CASSLEGEGRAKQYF. The DNA for the CDR3 is TGTGCCAGCAGCTTAGAGGGGGAGGGGAGGGCGAAGCAGTACTTC.

The V and J genes are TRBV23-1 and TRBJ1-2; no definite D call. TRBV23-1 belongs to the ORF category, with a function that is uncertain. The CDR3 runs to 11 residues. Between the trimmed V and J ends, which lost 3 bases and 8 bases, there was a span of 7 bases. The CDR3, as DNA: TGCGCCAGCAGTCAGACTATCGGCTACACCTTC. Translating it yields CASSQTIGYTF.

The chain joins TRBV19 to TRBJ2-3, with 12 bases matching TRBD2. This CDR3 comprises 16 residues. V lost 2 bases and J lost 3; bases outside the gene matches: 3. Germline assignment: CDR1 LNHDA and CDR2 SQIVND (reference sequence). CDR3 DNA sequence: TGTGCCAGTAGTATACTGGGGACTAGCGGGACAGATACGCAGTATTTT. It codes for CASSILGTSGTDTQYF.

The J gene is TRBJ2-2, the V gene TRBV11-2, with D unresolved. CDR3 length: 14 amino acids. Per the germline V gene, CDR1 is SGHAT and CDR2 is FQNNGV. Between the trimmed V and J ends, which lost 6 bases and 1 base, there was a span of 9 bases. This CDR3 is CASSKRGNTGELFF. CDR3 in DNA: TGTGCCAGCAGTAAGCGCGGGAACACCGGGGAGCTGTTTTTT.

This clone has just a few counts. The CDR3, as DNA: TGTGCCAGCCTTAGTGTCTCCTACGAGCAGTACTTC. Translation gives CASLSVSYEQYF. This chain links TRBV6-5 with TRBJ2-7; no clear D. Germline-derived CDR1 and CDR2 are MNHEY and SVGAGI. CDR3 length: 12 amino acids. V was clipped by 8 bases and J by 0 bases, with 8 bases between them.

This clone was counted a single time. The V call is TRBV2, the J call TRBJ2-7; the match to TRBD2 covers 13 bases. V trimming: 7 bases; J trimming: 7 bases; junction bases outside the gene matches: 10. The CDR3 is 15 amino acids. The V gene's germline CDR1 is SNHLY and CDR2 FYNNEI. The CDR3: CASTPGLAGPVEQYF. The CDR3 coding sequence is TGTGCCAGCACCCCGGGACTAGCGGGACCGGTGGAGCAGTACTTC.

V and J are TRBV3-1 (or the pseudogene TRBV3-2) and TRBJ2-2; 10 positions agree with TRBD2. The CDR3 spans 17 residues. The V and J ends lost 4 bases and 5 bases, in that order; junction bases with no gene match: 10. Germline V CDR1 and CDR2: LGHDT, YNNKEL (reference sequence). In DNA, the CDR3 is TGTGCCAGCAGCCCCCCTCGGGGGACTAGCGAAACCGGGGAGCTGTTTTTT. Translation gives CASSPPRGTSETGELFF.

The V and J genes are TRBV19 and TRBJ1-2; D perhaps matches TRBD1 (6 bases). Per the germline V gene, CDR1 is LNHDA and CDR2 is SQIVND (reference sequence). The germline V and J ends were trimmed by 6 bases and 5 bases, with 19 bases remaining between them. This CDR3 contains 15 residues. As DNA, the CDR3 is TGTGCCAGTAGGCCCCAGATGGGGACAACTTATGGCTACACCTTC. Translation: CASRPQMGTTYGYTF.

V usage is TRBV18 and J usage is TRBJ2-2, with 8 bases matching TRBD2. There are 16 residues in the CDR3. J gave up 3 bases and V 3 bases, and 6 bases lay outside the gene matches. CDR1 and CDR2 (germline): KGHSH, LQKENI. The CDR3 DNA follows: TGTGCCAGCTCACCGCGACCGGGAGGGGACACCGGGGAGCTGTTTTTT. This sequence encodes CASSPRPGGDTGELFF.

The chain employs TRBV6-5 and TRBJ2-3; D unclear. Germline CDR1 reads MNHEY; CDR2 reads SVGAGI. V lost 9 bases and J lost 5, with 9 bases in between. The CDR3 runs to 11 residues. The CDR3 nucleotides read TGTGCCAGTTCTATTGGAGATACGCAGTATTTT. It yields the protein CASSIGDTQYF.

The CDR3 sequence is CASSSNPGNTEAFF. The CDR3 nucleotides are TGTGCCAGCAGCTCCAACCCCGGGAACACTGAAGCTTTCTTT. The J gene is TRBJ1-1, the V gene TRBV7-8; D remains unclear. CDR1 and CDR2 from the germline V gene are SGHVS and FQNEAQ. V lost 4 bases, J lost 1 base, and 10 bases lay in between. The CDR3 extends over 14 amino acids.

The CDR3: CASSLAPPGANTGELFF. The CDR3 DNA is TGCGCCAGCAGCTTGGCCCCGCCAGGCGCGAACACCGGGGAGCTGTTTTTT. The chain employs TRBV5-1 and TRBJ2-2; D is unresolved. The CDR3 has 17 residues. Germline-derived CDR1 and CDR2 are SGHRS and YFSETQ. Trimming stripped 0 bases from V and 0 bases from J, with 12 bases between. Based on the CDR3 plus reference TRBV5-1 and TRBJ2-2, the full variable domain is KAGVTQTPRYLIKTRGQQVTLSCSPISGHRSVSWYQQTPGQGLQFLFEYFSETQRNKGNFPGRFSGRQFSNSRSEMNVSTLELGDSALYLCASSLAPPGANTGELFFGEGSRLTVL.